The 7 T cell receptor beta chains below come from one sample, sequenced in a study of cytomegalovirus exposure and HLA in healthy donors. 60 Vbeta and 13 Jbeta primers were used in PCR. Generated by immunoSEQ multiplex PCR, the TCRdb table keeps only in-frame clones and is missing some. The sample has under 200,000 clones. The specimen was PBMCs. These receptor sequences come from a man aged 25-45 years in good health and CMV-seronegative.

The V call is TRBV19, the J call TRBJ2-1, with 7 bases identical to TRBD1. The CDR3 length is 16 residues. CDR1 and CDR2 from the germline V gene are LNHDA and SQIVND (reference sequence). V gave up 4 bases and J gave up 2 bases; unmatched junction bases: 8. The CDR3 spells CASSTLGQATYNEQFF. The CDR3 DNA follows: TGTGCCAGTAGTACCCTCGGACAGGCTACCTACAATGAGCAGTTCTTC.

CDR3 DNA sequence: TGTGCCAGTAGTATCCAGGGGGGCTCAGGCGAGCAGTACTTC. Amino acids: CASSIQGGSGEQYF. V gene TRBV19 combines with J gene TRBJ2-7; possibly TRBD1 for D (7 bases). V was clipped by 3 bases and J by 6 bases, with 15 bases between them. Germline V gene lookup returns CDR1 LNHDA and CDR2 SQIVND (reference sequence). CDR3 length: 14 amino acids.

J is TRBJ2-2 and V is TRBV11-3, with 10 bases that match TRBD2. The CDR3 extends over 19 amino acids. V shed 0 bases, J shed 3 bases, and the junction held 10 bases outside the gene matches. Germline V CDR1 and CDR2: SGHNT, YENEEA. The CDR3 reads CASSLDRWLAGADTGELFF. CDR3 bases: TGTGCCAGCAGCTTAGATAGGTGGCTAGCGGGAGCGGACACCGGGGAGCTGTTTTTT.

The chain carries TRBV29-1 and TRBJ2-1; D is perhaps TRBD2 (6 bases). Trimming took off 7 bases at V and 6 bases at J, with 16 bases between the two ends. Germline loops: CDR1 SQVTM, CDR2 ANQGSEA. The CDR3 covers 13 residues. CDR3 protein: CSGGTGTGNEQFF. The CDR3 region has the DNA TGCAGCGGAGGAACCGGGACTGGCAATGAGCAGTTCTTC.

CDR3 nucleotides: TGTGCCAGCAGTGTTAACGAGGATGAAGCTTTCTTT. Protein: CASSVNEDEAFF. The chain carries TRBV28 and TRBJ1-1; no clear D gene. This CDR3 is 12 amino acids long. The germline gives CDR1 MDHEN, CDR2 SYDVKM. Trimming took off 5 bases at V and 7 bases at J, with 11 bases between the two ends.

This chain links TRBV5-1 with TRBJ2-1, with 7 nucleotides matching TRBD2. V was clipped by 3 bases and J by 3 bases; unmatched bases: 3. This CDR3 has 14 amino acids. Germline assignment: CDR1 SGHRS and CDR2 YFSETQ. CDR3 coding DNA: TGCGCCAGCAGCTCGGGGACTATCTACAATGAGCAGTTCTTC. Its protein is CASSSGTIYNEQFF.

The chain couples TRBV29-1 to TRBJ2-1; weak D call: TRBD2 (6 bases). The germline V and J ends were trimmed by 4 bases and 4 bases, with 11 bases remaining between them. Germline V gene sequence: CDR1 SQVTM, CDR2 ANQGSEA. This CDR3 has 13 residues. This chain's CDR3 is CSVVSGAYNEQFF. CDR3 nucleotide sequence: TGCAGCGTTGTGTCGGGAGCTTACAATGAGCAGTTCTTC.